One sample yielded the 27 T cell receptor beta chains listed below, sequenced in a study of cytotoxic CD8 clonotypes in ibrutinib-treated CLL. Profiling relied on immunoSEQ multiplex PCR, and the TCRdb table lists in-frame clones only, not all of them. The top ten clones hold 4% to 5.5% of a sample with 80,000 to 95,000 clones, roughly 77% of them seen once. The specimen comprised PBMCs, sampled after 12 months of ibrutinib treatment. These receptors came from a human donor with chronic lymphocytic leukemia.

CDR3 DNA sequence: TGTGCCAGCAGCATCGGACAGGGGCCTTTCTACGAGCAGTACTTC. Translation gives CASSIGQGPFYEQYF. The chain is built from TRBV9 and TRBJ2-7, with 9 bases that match TRBD1. In germline, CDR1 is SGDLS, CDR2 YYNGEE. The CDR3 extends over 15 amino acids. Trimming at V came to 4 bases and at J to 3 bases, leaving 8 bases not matched to a gene. The entire variable domain, with the rest obtained from reference TRBV9 and TRBJ2-7, is as follows: DSGVTQTPKHLITATGQRVTLRCSPRSGDLSVYWYQQSLDQGLQFLIQYYNGEERAKGNILERFSAQQFPDLHSELNLSSLELGDSALYFCASSIGQGPFYEQYFGPGTRLTVT.

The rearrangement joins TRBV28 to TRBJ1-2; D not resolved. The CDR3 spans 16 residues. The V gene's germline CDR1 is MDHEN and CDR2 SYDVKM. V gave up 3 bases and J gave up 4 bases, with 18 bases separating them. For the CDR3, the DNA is TGTGCCAGCAGTTTGGACCGGGGAGGTGGAGGCTATGGCTACACCTTC. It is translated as CASSLDRGGGGYGYTF.

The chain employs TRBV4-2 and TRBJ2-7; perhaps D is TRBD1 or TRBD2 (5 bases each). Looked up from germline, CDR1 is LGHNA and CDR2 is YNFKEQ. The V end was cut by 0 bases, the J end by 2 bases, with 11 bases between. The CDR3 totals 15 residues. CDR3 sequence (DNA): TGTGCCAGCAGCCAAGAGGGGACCGGGGCCTACGAGCAGTACTTC. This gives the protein CASSQEGTGAYEQYF.

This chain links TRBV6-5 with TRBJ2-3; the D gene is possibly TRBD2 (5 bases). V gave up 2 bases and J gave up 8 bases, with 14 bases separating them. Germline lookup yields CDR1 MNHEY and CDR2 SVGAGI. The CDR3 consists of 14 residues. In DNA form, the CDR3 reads TGTGCCAGCAGTTACAACCCGTCGGCGGGTACGCAGTATTTT. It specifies CASSYNPSAGTQYF.

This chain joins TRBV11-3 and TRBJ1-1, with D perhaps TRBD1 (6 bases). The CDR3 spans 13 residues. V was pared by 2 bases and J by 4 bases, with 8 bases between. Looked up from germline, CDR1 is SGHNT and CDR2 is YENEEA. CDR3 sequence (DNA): TGTGCCAGCAGCTTAACACAGGGCACTGAAGCTTTCTTT. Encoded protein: CASSLTQGTEAFF.

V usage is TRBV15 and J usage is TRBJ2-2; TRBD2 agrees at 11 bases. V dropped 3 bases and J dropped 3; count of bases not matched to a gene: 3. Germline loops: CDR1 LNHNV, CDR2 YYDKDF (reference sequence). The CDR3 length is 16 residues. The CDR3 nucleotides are TGTGCCACCAGCAGGCGGACTAGCGGGCACACCGGGGAGCTGTTTTTT. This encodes CATSRRTSGHTGELFF.

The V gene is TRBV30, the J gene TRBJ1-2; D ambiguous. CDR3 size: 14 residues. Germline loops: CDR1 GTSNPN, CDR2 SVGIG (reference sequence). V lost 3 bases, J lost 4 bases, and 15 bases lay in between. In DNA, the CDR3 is TGTGCCTGGAGGGCGACTGCGCGGATCTATGGCTACACCTTC. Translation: CAWRATARIYGYTF.

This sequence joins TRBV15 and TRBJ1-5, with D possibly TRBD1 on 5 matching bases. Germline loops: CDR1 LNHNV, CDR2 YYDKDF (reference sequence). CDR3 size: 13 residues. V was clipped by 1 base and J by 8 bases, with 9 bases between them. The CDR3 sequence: CATSRGGNEPQHF. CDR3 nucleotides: TGTGCCACCAGCAGAGGGGGGAATGAGCCCCAGCATTTT.

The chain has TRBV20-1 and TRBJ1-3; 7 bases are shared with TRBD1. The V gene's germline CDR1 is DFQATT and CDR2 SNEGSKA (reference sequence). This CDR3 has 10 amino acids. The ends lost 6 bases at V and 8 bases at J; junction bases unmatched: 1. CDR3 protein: CSAQGDTIYF. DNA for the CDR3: TGCAGTGCGCAGGGGGACACCATATATTTT.

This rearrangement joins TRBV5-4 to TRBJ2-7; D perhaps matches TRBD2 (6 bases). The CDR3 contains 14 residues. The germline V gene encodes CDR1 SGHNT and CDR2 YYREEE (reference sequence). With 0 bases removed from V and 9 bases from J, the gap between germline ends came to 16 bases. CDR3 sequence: CASSLGGNPTRQYF. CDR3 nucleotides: TGTGCCAGCAGCTTGGGCGGGAATCCTACGAGGCAGTACTTC. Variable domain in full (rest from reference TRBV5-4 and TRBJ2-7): ETGVTQSPTHLIKTRGQQVTLRCSSQSGHNTVSWYQQALGQGPQFIFQYYREEENGRGNFPPRFSGLQFPNYSSELNVNALELDDSALYLCASSLGGNPTRQYFGPGTRLTVT.

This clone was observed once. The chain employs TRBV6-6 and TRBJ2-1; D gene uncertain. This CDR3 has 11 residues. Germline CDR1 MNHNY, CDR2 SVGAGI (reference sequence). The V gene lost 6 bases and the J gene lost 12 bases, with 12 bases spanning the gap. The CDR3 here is CASSQASRQFF. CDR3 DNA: TGTGCCAGCAGCCAAGCGTCTCGGCAGTTCTTC.

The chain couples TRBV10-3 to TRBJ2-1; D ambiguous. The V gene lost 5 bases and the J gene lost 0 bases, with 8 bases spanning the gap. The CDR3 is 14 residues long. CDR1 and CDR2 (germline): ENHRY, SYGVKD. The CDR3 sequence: CAISRVSSYNEQFF. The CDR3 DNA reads TGTGCCATCAGTCGCGTGAGCTCCTACAATGAGCAGTTCTTC.

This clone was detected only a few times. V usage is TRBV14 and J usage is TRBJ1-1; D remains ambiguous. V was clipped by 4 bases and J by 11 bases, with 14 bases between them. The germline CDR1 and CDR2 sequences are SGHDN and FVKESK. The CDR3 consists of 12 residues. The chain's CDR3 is CASSRREAGAFF. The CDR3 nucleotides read TGTGCCAGCAGCCGTAGGGAGGCGGGGGCTTTCTTT. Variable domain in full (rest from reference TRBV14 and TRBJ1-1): EAGVTQFPSHSVIEKGQTVTLRCDPISGHDNLYWYRRVMGKEIKFLLHFVKESKQDESGMPNNRFLAERTGGTYSTLKVQPAELEDSGVYFCASSRREAGAFFGQGTRLTVV.

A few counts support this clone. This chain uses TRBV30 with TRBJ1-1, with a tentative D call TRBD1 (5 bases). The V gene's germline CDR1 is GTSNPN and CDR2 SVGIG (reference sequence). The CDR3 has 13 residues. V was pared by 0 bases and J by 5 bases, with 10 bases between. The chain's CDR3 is CAWSVGAGTEAFF. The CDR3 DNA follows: TGTGCCTGGAGTGTAGGGGCGGGGACTGAAGCTTTCTTT.

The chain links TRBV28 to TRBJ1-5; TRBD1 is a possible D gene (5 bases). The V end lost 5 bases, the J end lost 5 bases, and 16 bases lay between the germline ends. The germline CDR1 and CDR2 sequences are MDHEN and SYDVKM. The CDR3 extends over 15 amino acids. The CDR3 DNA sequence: TGTGCCAGCAGTCCCATAGGGGTGGGCGATCAGCCCCAGCATTTT. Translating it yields CASSPIGVGDQPQHF. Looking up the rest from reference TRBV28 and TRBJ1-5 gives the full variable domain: DVKVTQSSRYLVKRTGEKVFLECVQDMDHENMFWYRQDPGLGLRLIYFSYDVKMKEKGDIPEGYSVSREKKERFSLILESASTNQTSMYLCASSPIGVGDQPQHFGDGTRLSIL.

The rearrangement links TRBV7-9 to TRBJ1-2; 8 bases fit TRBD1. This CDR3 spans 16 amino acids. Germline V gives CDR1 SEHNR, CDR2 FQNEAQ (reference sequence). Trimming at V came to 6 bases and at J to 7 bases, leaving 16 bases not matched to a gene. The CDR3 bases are TGTGCCAGCAGGGGCCCGACAGGGGAGCCCTCGAGTGGCTACACCTTC. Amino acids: CASRGPTGEPSSGYTF.

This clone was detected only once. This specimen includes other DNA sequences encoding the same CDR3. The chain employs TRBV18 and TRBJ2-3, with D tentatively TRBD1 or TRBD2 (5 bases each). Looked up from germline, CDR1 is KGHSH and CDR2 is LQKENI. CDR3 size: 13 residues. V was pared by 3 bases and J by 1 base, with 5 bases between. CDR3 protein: CASSPGGTDTQYF. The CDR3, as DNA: TGTGCCAGCTCACCGGGGGGCACAGATACGCAGTATTTT.

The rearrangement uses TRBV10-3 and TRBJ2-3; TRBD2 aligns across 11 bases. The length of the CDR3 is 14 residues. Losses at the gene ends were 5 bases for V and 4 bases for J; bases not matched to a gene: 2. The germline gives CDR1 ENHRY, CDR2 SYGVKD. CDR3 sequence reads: CAISSSGRPDTQYF. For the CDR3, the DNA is TGTGCCATCAGTTCTAGCGGGAGGCCAGATACGCAGTATTTT.

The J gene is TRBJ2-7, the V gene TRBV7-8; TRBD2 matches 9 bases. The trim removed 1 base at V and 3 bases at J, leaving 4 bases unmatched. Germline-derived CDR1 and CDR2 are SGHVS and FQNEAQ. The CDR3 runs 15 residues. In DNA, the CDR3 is TGTGCCAGCAGCTTAGTGTTTAGCGGGGGCTACGAGCAGTACTTC. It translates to CASSLVFSGGYEQYF.

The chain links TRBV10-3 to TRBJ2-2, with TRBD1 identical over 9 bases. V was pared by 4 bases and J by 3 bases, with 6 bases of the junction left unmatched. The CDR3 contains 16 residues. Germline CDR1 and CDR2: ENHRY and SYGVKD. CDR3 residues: CAISARTGVDTGELFF. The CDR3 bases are TGTGCCATCAGTGCCAGGACAGGGGTCGACACCGGGGAGCTGTTTTTT.

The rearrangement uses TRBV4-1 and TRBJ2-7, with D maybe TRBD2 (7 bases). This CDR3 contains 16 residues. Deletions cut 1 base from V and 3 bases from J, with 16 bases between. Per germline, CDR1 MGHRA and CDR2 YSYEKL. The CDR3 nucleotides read TGCGCCAGCAGCCAAGCCTGGGGGGGCAGGGGCTACGAGCAGTACTTC. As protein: CASSQAWGGRGYEQYF.

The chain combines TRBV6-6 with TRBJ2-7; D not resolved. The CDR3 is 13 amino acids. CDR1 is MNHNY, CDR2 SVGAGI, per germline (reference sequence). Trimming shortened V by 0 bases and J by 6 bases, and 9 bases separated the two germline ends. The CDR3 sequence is CASSYSAPPEQYF. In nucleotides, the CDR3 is TGTGCCAGCAGTTACTCGGCACCCCCCGAGCAGTACTTC.

The CDR3: CASSYPGLAGGDTQYF. The CDR3 DNA follows: TGCGCCAGCAGCTACCCCGGACTAGCGGGGGGGGATACGCAGTATTTT. V is TRBV5-1 and J is TRBJ2-3; TRBD2 matches 15 bases. J was trimmed by 6 bases and V by 3 bases; bases with no gene match: 5. The length of the CDR3 is 16 residues. Germline CDR1 SGHRS, CDR2 YFSETQ. Using reference TRBV5-1 and TRBJ2-3 for the parts outside the CDR3, the full variable domain is KAGVTQTPRYLIKTRGQQVTLSCSPISGHRSVSWYQQTPGQGLQFLFEYFSETQRNKGNFPGRFSGRQFSNSRSEMNVSTLELGDSALYLCASSYPGLAGGDTQYFGPGTRLTVL.

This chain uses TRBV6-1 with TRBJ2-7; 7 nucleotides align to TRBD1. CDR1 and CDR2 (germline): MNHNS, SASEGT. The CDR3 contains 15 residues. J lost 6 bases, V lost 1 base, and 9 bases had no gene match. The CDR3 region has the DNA TGTGCCAGCAGTGAAGGTACAGGGGTATGGCGCGAGCAGTACTTC. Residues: CASSEGTGVWREQYF.

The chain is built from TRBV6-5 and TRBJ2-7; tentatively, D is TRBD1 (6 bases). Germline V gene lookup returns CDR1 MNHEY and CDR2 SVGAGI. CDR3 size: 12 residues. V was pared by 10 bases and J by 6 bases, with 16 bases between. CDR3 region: CATRNRVGEQYF. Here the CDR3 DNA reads TGTGCCACCCGAAACAGGGTGGGCGAGCAGTACTTC.

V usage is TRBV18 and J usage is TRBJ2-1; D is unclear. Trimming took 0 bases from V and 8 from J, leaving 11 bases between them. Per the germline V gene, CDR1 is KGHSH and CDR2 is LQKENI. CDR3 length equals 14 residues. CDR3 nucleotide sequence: TGTGCCAGCTCACCACCGATAGGTTTCCATGAGCAGTTCTTC. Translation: CASSPPIGFHEQFF.

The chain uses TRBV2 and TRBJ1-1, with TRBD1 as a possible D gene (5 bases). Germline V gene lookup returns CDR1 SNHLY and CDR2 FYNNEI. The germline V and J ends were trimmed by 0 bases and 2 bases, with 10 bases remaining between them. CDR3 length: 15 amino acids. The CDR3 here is CASSEATRDNTEAFF. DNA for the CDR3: TGTGCCAGCAGTGAAGCTACCCGGGACAACACTGAAGCTTTCTTT.